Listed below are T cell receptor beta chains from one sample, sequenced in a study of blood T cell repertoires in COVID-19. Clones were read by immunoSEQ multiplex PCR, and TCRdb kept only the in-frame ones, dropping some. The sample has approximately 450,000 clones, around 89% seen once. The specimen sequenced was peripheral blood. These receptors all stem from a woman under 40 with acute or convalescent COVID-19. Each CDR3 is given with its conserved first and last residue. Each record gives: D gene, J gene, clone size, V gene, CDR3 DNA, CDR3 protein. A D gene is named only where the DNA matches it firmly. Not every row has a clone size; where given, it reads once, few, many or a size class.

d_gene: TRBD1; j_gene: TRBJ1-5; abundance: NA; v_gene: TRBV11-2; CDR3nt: TGTGCCAGCAGCATCCAGGGGGAGCGCAATCAGCCCCAGCATTTT; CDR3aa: CASSIQGERNQPQHF
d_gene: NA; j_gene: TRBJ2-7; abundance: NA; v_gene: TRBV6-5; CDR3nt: TGTGCCAGCAGTTCCACCCGAGGGGGGGTTTACGAGCAGTACTTC; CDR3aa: CASSSTRGGVYEQYF
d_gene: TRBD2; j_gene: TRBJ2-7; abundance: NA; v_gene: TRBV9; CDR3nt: TGTGCCAGCAGCCCAAGCGGGGGGTTCGAGCAGTACTTC; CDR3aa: CASSPSGGFEQYF
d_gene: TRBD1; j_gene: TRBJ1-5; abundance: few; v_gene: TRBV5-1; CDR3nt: TGCGCCAGCAGCATCGGGACAGGGGGCAATCAGCCCCAGCATTTT; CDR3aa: CASSIGTGGNQPQHF
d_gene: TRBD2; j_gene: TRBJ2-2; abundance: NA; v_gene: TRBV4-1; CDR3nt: TGCGCCAGCAGCGTTCTAGCGGGGGCGCCGAACACCGGGGAGCTGTTTTTT; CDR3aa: CASSVLAGAPNTGELFF
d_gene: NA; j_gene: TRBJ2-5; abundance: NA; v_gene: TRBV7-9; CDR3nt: TGTGCCAGCAGCTTAGCAGTGGGGGGGGCAGAGACCCAGTACTTC; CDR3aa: CASSLAVGGAETQYF
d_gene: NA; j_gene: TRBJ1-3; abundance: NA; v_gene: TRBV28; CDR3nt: TGTGCCAGCAGTTTCGGGGAGAGCTCTGGAAACACCATATATTTT; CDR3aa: CASSFGESSGNTIYF
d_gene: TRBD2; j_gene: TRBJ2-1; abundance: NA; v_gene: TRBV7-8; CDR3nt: TGTGCCAGCAGCGCCCGACTAGCGGGGGGTCAAAATGAGCAGTTCTTC; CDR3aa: CASSARLAGGQNEQFF
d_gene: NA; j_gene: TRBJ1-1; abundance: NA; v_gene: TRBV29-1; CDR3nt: TGCAGCGTTGCAGGGTTATCGGGCACTGAAGCTTTCTTT; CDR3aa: CSVAGLSGTEAFF
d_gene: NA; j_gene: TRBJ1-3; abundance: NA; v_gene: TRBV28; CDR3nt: TGTGCCAGCAGTTTCTCTTCATTGGGCGGAAACACCATATATTTT; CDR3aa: CASSFSSLGGNTIYF
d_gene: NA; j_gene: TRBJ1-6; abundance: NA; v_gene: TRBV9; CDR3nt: TGTGCCAGCACCTGGGGGGGAGATAATTCACCCCTCCACTTT; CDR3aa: CASTWGGDNSPLHF
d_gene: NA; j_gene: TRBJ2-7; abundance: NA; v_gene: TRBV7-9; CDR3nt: TGTGCCAGCAGCTTGACAGCATACTCCTACGAGCAGTACTTC; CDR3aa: CASSLTAYSYEQYF
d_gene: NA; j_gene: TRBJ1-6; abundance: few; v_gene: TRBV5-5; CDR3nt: TGTGCCAGCAGCTTGAGGGACACTATCTCACCCCTCCACTTT; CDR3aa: CASSLRDTISPLHF
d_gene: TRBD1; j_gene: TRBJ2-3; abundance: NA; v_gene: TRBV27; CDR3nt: TGTGCCAGCAGTTTTGGACAGGCAGATACGCAGTATTTT; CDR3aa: CASSFGQADTQYF
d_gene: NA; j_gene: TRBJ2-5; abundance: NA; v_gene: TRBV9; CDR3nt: TGTGCCAGCAGCGTAGGAGGCGGGGGCAACCAAGAGACCCAGTACTTC; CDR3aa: CASSVGGGGNQETQYF
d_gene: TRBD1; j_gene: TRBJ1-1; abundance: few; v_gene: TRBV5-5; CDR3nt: TGTGCCAGCAGCTTAAGACAGGGGATTATGAACACTGAAGCTTTCTTT; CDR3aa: CASSLRQGIMNTEAFF
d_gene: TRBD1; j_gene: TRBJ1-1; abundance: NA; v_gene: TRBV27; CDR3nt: TGTGCCAGCAGTTCTCACAGGGGGATCAGCAACACTGAAGCTTTCTTT; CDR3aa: CASSSHRGISNTEAFF
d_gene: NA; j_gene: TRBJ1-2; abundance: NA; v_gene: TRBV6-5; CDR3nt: TGTGCCAGCAGTTCAACCGGACAGCTTCTTCATGGCTACACCTTC; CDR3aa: CASSSTGQLLHGYTF
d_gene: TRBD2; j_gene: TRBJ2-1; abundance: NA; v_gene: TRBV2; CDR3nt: TGTGCCAGCAGTGAGCCCAGGCGGGGGGGCCCCAATGAGCAGTTCTTC; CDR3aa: CASSEPRRGGPNEQFF
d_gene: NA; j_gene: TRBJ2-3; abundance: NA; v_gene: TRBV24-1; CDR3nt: TGTGCCACCAGTGAACTTGACAACACAGATACGCAGTATTTT; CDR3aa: CATSELDNTDTQYF
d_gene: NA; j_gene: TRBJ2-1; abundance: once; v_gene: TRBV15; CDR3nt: TGTGCCACCAGCAGAGATGCAACAGGGATTTACAATGAGCAGTTCTTC; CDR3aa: CATSRDATGIYNEQFF
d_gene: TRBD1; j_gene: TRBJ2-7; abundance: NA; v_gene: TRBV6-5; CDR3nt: TGTGCCAGACGGGACAGGGCATACGAGCAGTACTTC; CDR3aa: CARRDRAYEQYF
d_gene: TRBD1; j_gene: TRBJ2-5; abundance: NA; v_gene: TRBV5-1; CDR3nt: TGCGCCAGCAGCTTGTTCGGACAGGGCCAAGAGACCCAGTACTTC; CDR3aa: CASSLFGQGQETQYF
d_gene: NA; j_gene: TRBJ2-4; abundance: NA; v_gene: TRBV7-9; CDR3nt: TGTGCCAGCAGCCCAGGCTTGAGGGCTTATCCCAAAAACATTCAGTACTTC; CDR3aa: CASSPGLRAYPKNIQYF
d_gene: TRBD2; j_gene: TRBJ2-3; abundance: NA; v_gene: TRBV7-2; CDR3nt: TGTGCCAGCAGCTTCGGCGGGGGGGCCGTCGCAGATACGCAGTATTTT; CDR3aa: CASSFGGGAVADTQYF
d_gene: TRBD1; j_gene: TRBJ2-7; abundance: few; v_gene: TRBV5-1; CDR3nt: TGCGCCAGCAGCACCGACAGGGGCGGCGAGCAGTACTTC; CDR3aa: CASSTDRGGEQYF
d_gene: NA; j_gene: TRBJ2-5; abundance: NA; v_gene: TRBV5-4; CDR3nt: TGTGCCAGCAGCTTGGCCGGGGGACCAGAGACCCAGTACTTC; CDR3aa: CASSLAGGPETQYF
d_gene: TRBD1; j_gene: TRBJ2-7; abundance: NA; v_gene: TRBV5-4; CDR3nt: TGTGCCAGCAGTAGGGACAGGGGAGGCGAGCAGTACTTC; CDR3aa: CASSRDRGGEQYF
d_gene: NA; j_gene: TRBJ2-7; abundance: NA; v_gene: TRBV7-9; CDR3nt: TGTGCCAGCAGCTTACTAGGCGCCTACGAGCAGTACTTC; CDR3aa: CASSLLGAYEQYF
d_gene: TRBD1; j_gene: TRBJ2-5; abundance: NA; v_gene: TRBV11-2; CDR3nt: TGTGCCAGCAGCTTAGGGACAGGGGCGGAGACCCAGTACTTC; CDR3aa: CASSLGTGAETQYF
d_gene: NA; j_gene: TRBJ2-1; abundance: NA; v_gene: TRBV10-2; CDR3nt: TGCGCCAGCAGTGAGTTCGGAAGGACAGACTTATACAATGAGCAGTTCTTC; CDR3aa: CASSEFGRTDLYNEQFF
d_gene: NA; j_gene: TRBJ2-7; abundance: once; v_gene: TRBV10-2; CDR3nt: TGCGCCAGCAGTGAGTGGAGGAGGGGCACCTACGAGCAGTACTTC; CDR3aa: CASSEWRRGTYEQYF
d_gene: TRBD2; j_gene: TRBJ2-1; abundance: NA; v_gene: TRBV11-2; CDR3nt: TGTGCCAGCAGTTATGAGCGGGGGGGCGTTTTCTTC; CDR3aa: CASSYERGGVFF
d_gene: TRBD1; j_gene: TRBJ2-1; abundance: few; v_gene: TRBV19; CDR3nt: TGTGCCAGTAGTCCTACAGGGGTCGACAATGAGCAGTTCTTC; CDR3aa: CASSPTGVDNEQFF
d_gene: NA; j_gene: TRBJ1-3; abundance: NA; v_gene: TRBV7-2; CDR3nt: TGTGCCAGCAGCCTCCGTCGGGGGGACACCATATATTTT; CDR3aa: CASSLRRGDTIYF
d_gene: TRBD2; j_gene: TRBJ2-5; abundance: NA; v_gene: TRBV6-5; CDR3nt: TGTGCCAGCAGCCCCAGCGGGGGGGCCAGGGAGACCCAGTACTTC; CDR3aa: CASSPSGGARETQYF
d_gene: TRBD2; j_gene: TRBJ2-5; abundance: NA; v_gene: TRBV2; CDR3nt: TGTGCCAGCAGAGTAGCGGGGGGGGGCGAGACCCAGTACTTC; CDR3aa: CASRVAGGGETQYF
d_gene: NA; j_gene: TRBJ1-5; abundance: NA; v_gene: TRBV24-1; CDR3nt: TGTGCCACCAGTGATGACTGGGGGAGGCCCGATAATCAGCCCCAGCATTTT; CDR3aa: CATSDDWGRPDNQPQHF
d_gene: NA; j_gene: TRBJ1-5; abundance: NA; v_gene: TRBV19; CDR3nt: TGTGCCACCCGGTCAGGGATTGTTAGCAATCAGCCCCAGCATTTT; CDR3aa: CATRSGIVSNQPQHF
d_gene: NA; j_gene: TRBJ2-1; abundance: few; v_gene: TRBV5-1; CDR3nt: TGCGCCAGCAGCTTGGGGGGAGATGGCTACAATGAGCAGTTCTTC; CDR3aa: CASSLGGDGYNEQFF
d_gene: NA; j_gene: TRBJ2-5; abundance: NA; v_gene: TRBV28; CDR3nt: TGTGCCAGCAGTTTGTTTCACTTGGGGGGTGAGGAGACCCAGTACTTC; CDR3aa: CASSLFHLGGEETQYF
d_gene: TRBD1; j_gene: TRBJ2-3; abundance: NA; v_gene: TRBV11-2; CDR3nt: TGTGCCAGCAGCTTACTACAGGGGTCTGATACGCAGTATTTT; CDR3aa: CASSLLQGSDTQYF
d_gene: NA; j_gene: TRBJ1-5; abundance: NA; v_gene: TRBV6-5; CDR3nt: TGTGCCAGCGCCCCAACGGGACAAAGCAATCAGCCCCAGCATTTT; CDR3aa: CASAPTGQSNQPQHF
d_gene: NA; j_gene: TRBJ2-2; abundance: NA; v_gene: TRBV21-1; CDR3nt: TGTGCCAGCAGCAAAGTCGGGTGCCCGGGAGCCGGGGAGCTGTTTTTT; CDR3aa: CASSKVGCPGAGELFF
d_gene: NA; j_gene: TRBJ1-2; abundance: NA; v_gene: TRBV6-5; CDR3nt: TGTGCCAGCATGCAGGAGGGCTATGGCTACACCTTC; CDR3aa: CASMQEGYGYTF
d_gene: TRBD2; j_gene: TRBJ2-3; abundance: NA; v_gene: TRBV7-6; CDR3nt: TGTGCCAGCAGCTTAGGTGGGGGGGAGCCCCCCCCCACAGATACGCAGTATTTT; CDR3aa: CASSLGGGEPPPTDTQYF
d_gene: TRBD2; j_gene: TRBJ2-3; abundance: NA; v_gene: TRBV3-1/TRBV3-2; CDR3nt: TGTGCCAGCAGCCAAATAGCGGGGTCTGATACGCAGTATTTT; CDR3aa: CASSQIAGSDTQYF
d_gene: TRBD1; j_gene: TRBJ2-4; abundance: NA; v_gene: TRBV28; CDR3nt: TGTGCCAGCAGTTCGCCGGGACAGGGGGACATTCAGTACTTC; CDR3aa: CASSSPGQGDIQYF
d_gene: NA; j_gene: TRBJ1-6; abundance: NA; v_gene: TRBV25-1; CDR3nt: TGTGCCAGCAGTGAATCAGGCGATTATAATTCACCCCTCCACTTT; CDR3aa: CASSESGDYNSPLHF